These 17 T cell receptor beta chains share one sample of origin, sequenced in a study of PD-L1 blockade in urothelial cancer. Only in-frame clones appear in the TCRdb table, and some are missing; sequencing was by immunoSEQ multiplex PCR. Among some 24,000 clones listed, roughly 84% were seen once. The input for sequencing was PBMCs, taken around atezolizumab (anti-PD-L1) treatment. The receptors come from an older man with urothelial cancer.

The chain recombines TRBV11-3 with TRBJ2-3; 11 bases are a match to TRBD1. With 5 bases clipped from V and 4 bases from J, the junction kept 5 bases outside the gene matches. The germline V gene encodes CDR1 SGHNT and CDR2 YENEEA. This CDR3 contains 15 residues. The CDR3 reads CASSRGTGGPDTQYF. CDR3 bases: TGTGCCAGCAGCCGAGGGACAGGGGGGCCAGATACGCAGTATTTT.

The chain couples TRBV28 to TRBJ2-1; 11 nucleotides agree with TRBD1. V was clipped by 5 bases and J by 6 bases; unmatched bases: 12. CDR1 is MDHEN and CDR2 is SYDVKM in the germline V gene. This CDR3 has 17 residues. The CDR3 coding sequence is TGTGCCAGCAGTCTACCTCCGGGACAGGGGGTCTCCAATGAGCAGTTCTTC. This translates into CASSLPPGQGVSNEQFF.

The chain joins TRBV5-8 to TRBJ2-7; no reliable D call. The CDR3 has 11 residues. The germline V gene encodes CDR1 SGHTS and CDR2 YDEGEE. V was clipped by 1 base and J by 9 bases, with 8 bases between them. This CDR3 is CASSLLLGQYF. CDR3 bases: TGTGCCAGCAGCTTGTTACTCGGGCAGTACTTC. Full variable domain (remainder filled in from reference TRBV5-8 and TRBJ2-7): EAGVTQSPTHLIKTRGQQATLRCSPISGHTSVYWYQQALGLGLQFLLWYDEGEERNRGNFPPRFSGRQFPNYSSELNVNALELEDSALYLCASSLLLGQYFGPGTRLTVT.

This sequence joins TRBV4-2 and TRBJ1-3, with 8 bases matching TRBD1. Germline lookup yields CDR1 LGHNA and CDR2 YNFKEQ. After removal of 4 bases from V and 3 bases from J, the junction contained 8 bases not matched to a gene. CDR3 length: 16 residues. Here the CDR3 reads CASSLTTGVSGNTIYF. CDR3 coding DNA: TGTGCCAGCAGCCTCACGACAGGGGTTAGTGGAAACACCATATATTTT.

The gene calls are TRBV5-1 and TRBJ1-2; 8 bases map to TRBD1. CDR1 SGHRS and CDR2 YFSETQ come from the germline V gene. This CDR3 has 14 residues. The junction had 8 bases not matched to a gene; V was cut back by 3 bases and J by 7 bases. In DNA form, the CDR3 reads TGCGCCAGCAGCTATCAGGACAGGGACGGTGGCTACACCTTC. Protein product: CASSYQDRDGGYTF.

The chain couples TRBV4-1 to TRBJ1-2; a weak D match, TRBD1 (6 bases). The CDR3 extends over 15 amino acids. Germline-derived CDR1 and CDR2 are MGHRA and YSYEKL. Trimming cost V 1 base and J 8 bases, with 17 bases left between them. The CDR3 is CASSQGTRGVYGYTF. As DNA, the CDR3 is TGCGCCAGCAGCCAAGGGACCAGGGGAGTCTACGGCTACACCTTC.

This rearrangement joins TRBV5-1 to TRBJ1-1; the match to TRBD1 covers 11 bases. Germline loops: CDR1 SGHRS, CDR2 YFSETQ. The CDR3 has 16 amino acids. With 5 bases clipped from V and 1 base from J, the junction kept 7 bases outside the gene matches. CDR3 sequence (DNA): TGCGCCAGCAGAGGGACAGGGGGTTTAGAGAACACTGAAGCTTTCTTT. Amino acids: CASRGTGGLENTEAFF.

The V and J genes are TRBV5-1 and TRBJ2-2; TRBD1 aligns across 7 bases. Unmatched junction bases numbered 8, after V lost 3 bases and J lost 6 bases. Germline V lookup: CDR1 SGHRS, CDR2 YFSETQ. CDR3 length: 15 amino acids. The CDR3 DNA sequence: TGCGCCAGCAGCTATCAAACCGACAGGGCCGGGGAGCTGTTTTTT. Encoded protein: CASSYQTDRAGELFF.

The chain recombines TRBV6-6 with TRBJ2-2, with 7 bases that match TRBD2. Per the germline V gene, CDR1 is MNHNY and CDR2 is SVGAGI (reference sequence). The CDR3 spans 16 residues. The junction had 13 bases not matched to a gene; V was cut back by 6 bases and J by 6 bases. This CDR3 reads CASRGPGGGPSGELFF. Written as DNA, the CDR3 is TGTGCCAGCAGGGGACCGGGGGGAGGGCCGTCCGGGGAGCTGTTTTTT.

The V gene is TRBV18, the J gene TRBJ2-1, with 7 bases fitting TRBD2. CDR1 is KGHSH and CDR2 is LQKENI in the germline V gene. With 3 bases clipped from V and 7 bases from J, the junction kept 12 bases outside the gene matches. The CDR3 is 16 residues long. This CDR3 is CASSPPGREVANEQFF. The CDR3 DNA follows: TGTGCCAGCTCACCTCCAGGGAGGGAGGTGGCGAATGAGCAGTTCTTC.

This rearrangement joins TRBV2 to TRBJ1-2; a weak D match, TRBD1 (6 bases). V lost 2 bases, J lost 2 bases, and 9 bases lay in between. CDR3 length: 14 residues. Per germline, CDR1 SNHLY and CDR2 FYNNEI. DNA for the CDR3: TGTGCCAGCAGTGAAAACAGGGCGAACTATGGCTACACCTTC. Protein: CASSENRANYGYTF.

There are a few counts of this clone. The chain has TRBV5-5 and TRBJ2-1, with 13 bases lining up with TRBD2. The CDR3 spans 15 residues. CDR1 is SGHKS, CDR2 YYEKEE, per germline (reference sequence). V was pared by 4 bases and J by 9 bases, with 7 bases of the junction left unmatched. CDR3 nucleotide sequence: TGTGCCAGCAGCCATGGACTAGCGGGAGCGGTTGAGCAGTTCTTC. This codes for CASSHGLAGAVEQFF.

V usage is TRBV29-1 and J usage is TRBJ2-1; TRBD1 might be the D (5 bases). V was pared by 1 base and J by 8 bases, with 12 bases between. This CDR3 region has 13 residues. From germline, CDR1 is SQVTM and CDR2 ANQGSEA. Written as DNA, the CDR3 is TGCAGCGTTGAAGGGAAGGGGCAGCATGAGCAGTTCTTC. It codes for CSVEGKGQHEQFF.

This chain joins TRBV5-1 and TRBJ2-7, with a possible D match to TRBD1 (6 bases). V lost 4 bases and J 4 bases, leaving 9 bases between the germline ends. Germline V lookup: CDR1 SGHRS, CDR2 YFSETQ. The CDR3 is 12 amino acids. The CDR3 nucleotides read TGCGCCAGCAGCCTGACAGGTTACGAGCAGTACTTC. This translates into CASSLTGYEQYF.

On this clone: The junction departs from germline at one end; a sequencing error may be responsible. The chain links TRBV2 to TRBJ2-7, with 7 bases aligning to TRBD1. Germline lookup yields CDR1 SNHLY and CDR2 FYNNEI. CDR3 length equals 11 residues. CDR3 coding DNA: TGTGCCAGCAGTGAGCCGGACAGGTTGGGCTTC. Translation gives CASSEPDRLGF.

In its sample, this clone was seen a few times. The rearrangement uses TRBV10-3 and TRBJ2-2; D gene uncertain. In germline, CDR1 is ENHRY, CDR2 SYGVKD. Trimming took off 0 bases at V and 4 bases at J, with 12 bases between the two ends. The CDR3 spans 16 residues. This CDR3 reads CAISESSPSGTGELFF. CDR3 coding DNA: TGTGCCATCAGTGAGTCGTCCCCATCGGGCACCGGGGAGCTGTTTTTT.

This clone was counted only a few times. The rearrangement joins TRBV2 to TRBJ2-5; D might be TRBD1 (5 bases). Germline CDR1 reads SNHLY; CDR2 reads FYNNEI. The CDR3 is 12 amino acids. V lost 4 bases and J lost 5, with 8 bases in between. CDR3 loop: CASSAGPETQYF. The CDR3, as DNA: TGTGCCAGCAGTGCAGGGCCGGAGACCCAGTACTTC.